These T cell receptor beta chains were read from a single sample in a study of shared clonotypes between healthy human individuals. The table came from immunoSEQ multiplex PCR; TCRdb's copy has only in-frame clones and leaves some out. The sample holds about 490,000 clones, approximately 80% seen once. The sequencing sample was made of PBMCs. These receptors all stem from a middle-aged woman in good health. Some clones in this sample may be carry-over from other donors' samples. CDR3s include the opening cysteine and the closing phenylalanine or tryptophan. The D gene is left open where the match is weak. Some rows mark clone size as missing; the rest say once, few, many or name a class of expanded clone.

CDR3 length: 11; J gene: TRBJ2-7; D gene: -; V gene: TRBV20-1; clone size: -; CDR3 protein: CSARCKSEQYF; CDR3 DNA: TGCAGTGCTAGATGCAAGAGCGAGCAGTACTTC
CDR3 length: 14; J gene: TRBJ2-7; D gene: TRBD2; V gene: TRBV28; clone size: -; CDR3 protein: CASSIAGASYEQYF; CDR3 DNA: TGTGCCAGCAGCATAGCGGGGGCCTCCTACGAGCAGTACTTC
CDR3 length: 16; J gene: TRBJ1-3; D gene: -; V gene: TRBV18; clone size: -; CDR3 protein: CASSPLGGSSGNTIYF; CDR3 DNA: TGTGCCAGCTCACCACTCGGGGGGAGCTCTGGAAACACCATATATTTT
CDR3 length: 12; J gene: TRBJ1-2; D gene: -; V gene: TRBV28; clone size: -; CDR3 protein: CASIAAGRGYTF; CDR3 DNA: TGTGCCAGCATAGCGGCAGGACGAGGCTACACCTTC
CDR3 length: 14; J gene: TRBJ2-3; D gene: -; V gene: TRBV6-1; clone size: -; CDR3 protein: CASTSLAYADTQYF; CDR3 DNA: TGTGCCAGCACCTCACTAGCTTACGCAGATACGCAGTATTTT
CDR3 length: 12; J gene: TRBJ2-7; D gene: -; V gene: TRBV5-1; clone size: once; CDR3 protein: CASSLTDSPKYF; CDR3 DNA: TGCGCCAGCAGCCTCACGGATTCGCCGAAGTACTTC
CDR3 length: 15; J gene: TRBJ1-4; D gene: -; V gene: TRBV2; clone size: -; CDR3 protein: CASRPGKMSSEKLFF; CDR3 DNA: TGTGCCAGCAGACCCGGGAAGATGTCCAGTGAAAAACTGTTTTTT
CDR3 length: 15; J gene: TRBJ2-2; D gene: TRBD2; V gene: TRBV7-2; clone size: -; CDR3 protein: CASSLVAGVTGELFF; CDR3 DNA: TGTGCCAGCAGCTTAGTGGCGGGAGTCACCGGGGAGCTGTTTTTT
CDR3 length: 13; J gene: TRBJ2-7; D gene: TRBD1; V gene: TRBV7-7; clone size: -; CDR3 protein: CASSWGQGTEQYF; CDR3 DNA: TGTGCCAGCAGCTGGGGACAGGGTACCGAGCAGTACTTC
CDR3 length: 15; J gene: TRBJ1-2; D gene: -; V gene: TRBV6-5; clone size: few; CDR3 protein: CASSLGTNFNYGYTF; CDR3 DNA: TGTGCCAGCAGTTTGGGGACAAATTTCAACTATGGCTACACCTTC
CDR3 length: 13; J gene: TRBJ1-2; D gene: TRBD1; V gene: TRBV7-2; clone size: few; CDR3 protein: CASSLGQVYGYTF; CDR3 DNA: TGTGCCAGCAGCCTGGGACAGGTGTATGGCTACACCTTC
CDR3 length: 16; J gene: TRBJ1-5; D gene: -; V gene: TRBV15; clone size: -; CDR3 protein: CATSRSRGSGNQPQHF; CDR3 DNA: TGTGCCACCAGCAGATCCAGGGGCTCGGGCAATCAGCCCCAGCATTTT
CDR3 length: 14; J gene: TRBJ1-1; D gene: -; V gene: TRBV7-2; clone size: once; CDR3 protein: CASSLSPGNPEAFF; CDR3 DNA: TGTGCCAGCAGCTTATCGCCAGGGAACCCTGAAGCTTTCTTT
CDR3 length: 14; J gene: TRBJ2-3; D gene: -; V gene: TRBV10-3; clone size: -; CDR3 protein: CAISRDTHTDTQYF; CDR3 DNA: TGTGCCATCAGCCGGGACACCCACACAGATACGCAGTATTTT
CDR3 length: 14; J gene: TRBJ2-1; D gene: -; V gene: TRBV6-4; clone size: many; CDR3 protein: CASSDSEGGDEQFF; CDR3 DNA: TGTGCCAGCAGTGACTCGGAAGGGGGGGATGAGCAGTTCTTC
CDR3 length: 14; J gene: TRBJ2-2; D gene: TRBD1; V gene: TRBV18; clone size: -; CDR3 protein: CASSISDRSAELFF; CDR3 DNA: TGTGCCAGCTCAATTTCGGACAGGTCGGCGGAGCTGTTTTTT
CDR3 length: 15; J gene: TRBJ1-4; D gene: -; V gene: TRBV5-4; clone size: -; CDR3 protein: CASSLERGNNEKLFF; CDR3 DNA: TGTGCCAGCAGCTTGGAGAGGGGGAATAATGAAAAACTGTTTTTT
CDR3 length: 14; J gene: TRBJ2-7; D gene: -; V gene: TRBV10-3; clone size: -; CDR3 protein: CAISEVQGAYEQYF; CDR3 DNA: TGTGCCATCAGTGAAGTACAGGGCGCCTACGAGCAGTACTTC
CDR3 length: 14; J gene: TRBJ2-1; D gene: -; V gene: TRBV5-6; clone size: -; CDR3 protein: CASRWGDSYNEQFF; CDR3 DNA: TGTGCCAGCCGGTGGGGGGACTCCTACAATGAGCAGTTCTTC
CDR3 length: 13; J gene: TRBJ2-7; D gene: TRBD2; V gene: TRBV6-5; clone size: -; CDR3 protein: CASSSGLAGRQYF; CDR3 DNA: TGTGCCAGCAGTTCGGGACTAGCGGGGCGGCAGTACTTC
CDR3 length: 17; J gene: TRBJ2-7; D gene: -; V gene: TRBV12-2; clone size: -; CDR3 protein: CASRPGTSGRAGYEQYF; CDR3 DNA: TGTGCAAGTCGCCCGGGGACTAGCGGGAGGGCCGGTTACGAGCAGTACTTC
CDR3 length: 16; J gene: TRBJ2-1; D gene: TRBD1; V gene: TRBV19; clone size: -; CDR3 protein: CASTKKGQGYPNEQFF; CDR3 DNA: TGTGCCAGTACCAAAAAGGGACAGGGTTACCCCAATGAGCAGTTCTTC
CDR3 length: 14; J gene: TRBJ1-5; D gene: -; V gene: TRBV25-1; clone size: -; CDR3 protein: CASSERDSNQPQHF; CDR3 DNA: TGTGCCAGCAGTGAAAGGGACAGCAATCAGCCCCAGCATTTT
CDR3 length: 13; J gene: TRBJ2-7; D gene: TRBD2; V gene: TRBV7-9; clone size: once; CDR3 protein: CAGTTSGIYGQYF; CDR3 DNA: TGTGCCGGAACGACTAGCGGGATCTACGGGCAGTACTTC
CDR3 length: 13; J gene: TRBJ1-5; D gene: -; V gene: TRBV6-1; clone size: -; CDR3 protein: CASSELRAQPQHF; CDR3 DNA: TGTGCCAGCAGTGAACTGAGGGCCCAGCCCCAGCATTTT
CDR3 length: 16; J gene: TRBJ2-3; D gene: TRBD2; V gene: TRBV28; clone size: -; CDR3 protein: CASTSGLAVDTDTQYF; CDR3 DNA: TGTGCCAGCACTTCGGGACTAGCGGTTGATACAGATACGCAGTATTTT
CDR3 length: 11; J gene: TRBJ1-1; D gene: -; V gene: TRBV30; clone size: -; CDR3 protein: CAWSGRTEAFF; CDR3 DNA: TGTGCCTGGAGTGGTAGGACTGAAGCTTTCTTT
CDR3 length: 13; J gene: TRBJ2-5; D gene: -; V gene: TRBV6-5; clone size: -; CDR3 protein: CASSYGEKETQYF; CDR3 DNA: TGTGCCAGCAGTTACGGGGAGAAGGAGACCCAGTACTTC
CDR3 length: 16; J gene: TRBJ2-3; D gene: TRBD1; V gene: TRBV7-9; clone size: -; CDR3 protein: CASSLVGTGGADTQYF; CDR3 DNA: TGTGCCAGCAGCTTAGTTGGGACAGGGGGCGCAGATACGCAGTATTTT
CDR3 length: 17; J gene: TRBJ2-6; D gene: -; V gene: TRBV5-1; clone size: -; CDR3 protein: CASSLQGVAAGANVLTF; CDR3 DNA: TGCGCCAGCTCGTTACAGGGCGTAGCCGCTGGGGCCAACGTCCTGACTTTC
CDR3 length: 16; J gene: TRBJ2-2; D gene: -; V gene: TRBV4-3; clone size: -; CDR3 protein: CASSQGISGNTGELFF; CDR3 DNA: TGCGCCAGCAGCCAAGGAATTAGCGGGAACACCGGGGAGCTGTTTTTT
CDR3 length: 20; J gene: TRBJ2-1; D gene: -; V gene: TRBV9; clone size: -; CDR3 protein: CASSVEGMGSGAGKDNEQFF; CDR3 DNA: TGTGCCAGCAGCGTAGAAGGGATGGGGTCGGGCGCAGGGAAAGACAATGAGCAGTTCTTC
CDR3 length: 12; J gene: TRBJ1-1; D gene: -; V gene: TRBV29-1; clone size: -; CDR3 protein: CSVEPGNTEAFF; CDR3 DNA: TGCAGCGTTGAACCGGGGAACACTGAAGCTTTCTTT
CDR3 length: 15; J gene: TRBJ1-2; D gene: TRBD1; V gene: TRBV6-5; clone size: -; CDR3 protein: CASSSWDRGGYGYTF; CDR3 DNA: TGTGCCAGCAGTTCCTGGGACAGGGGAGGCTATGGCTACACCTTC
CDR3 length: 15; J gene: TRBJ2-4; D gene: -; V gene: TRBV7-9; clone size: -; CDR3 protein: CASSEQGIAKNIQYF; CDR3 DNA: TGTGCCAGCAGCGAGCAGGGAATAGCCAAAAACATTCAGTACTTC